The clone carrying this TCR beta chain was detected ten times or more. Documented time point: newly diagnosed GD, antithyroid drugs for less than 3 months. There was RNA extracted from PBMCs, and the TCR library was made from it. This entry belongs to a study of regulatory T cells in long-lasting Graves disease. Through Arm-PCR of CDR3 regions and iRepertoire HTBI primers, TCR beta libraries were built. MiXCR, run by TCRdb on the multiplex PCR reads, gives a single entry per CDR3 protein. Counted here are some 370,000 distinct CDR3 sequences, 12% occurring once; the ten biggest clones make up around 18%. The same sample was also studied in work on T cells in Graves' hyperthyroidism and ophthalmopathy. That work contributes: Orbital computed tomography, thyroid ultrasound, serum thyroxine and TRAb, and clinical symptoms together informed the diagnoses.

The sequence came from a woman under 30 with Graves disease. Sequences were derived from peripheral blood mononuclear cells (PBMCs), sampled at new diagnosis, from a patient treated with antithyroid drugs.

CDR3 residues: CASSFNGGGAQNEQFF. CDR3 bases: TGTGCCAGCAGCTTTAATGGCGGGGGGGCGCAAAATGAGCAGTTCTTC. This chain joins TRBV7-3 and TRBJ2-1; TRBD2 matches 9 bases. CDR3 length equals 16 residues. Germline CDR1 and CDR2: SGHTA and FQGTGA. After removal of 3 bases from V and 7 bases from J, the junction contained 10 bases not matched to a gene.